The T cell receptor beta chain under discussion was sequenced for a study of monozygotic twins with inflammatory bowel disease. Germline V gene sequence: CDR1 DFQATT, CDR2 SNEGSKA (reference sequence). The CDR3 is made up of 13 amino acids. The UMIs contained a 6-nucleotide sample barcode. They were added by template switching during cDNA synthesis. TCRdb re-called the 5' RACE reads; one entry per CDR3 protein, DNA not given. The sample table sets out roughly 90,000 distinct CDR3 sequences. The chain uses TRBV20-1 and TRBJ1-2. This receptor was identified in a human donor with ulcerative colitis or Crohn's disease, or a healthy co-twin of an affected twin (not recorded which). Sequencing was performed on blood. The CDR3: CSARDTLVYGYTF.